The clone carrying this T cell receptor beta chain was seen once. Its antigen is unidentified. This may arise from a read error, as a much more abundant clone is one base away. The data originate from a study of early T cells in non-severe SARS-CoV-2 infection. Background on the study: The sequenced material was bulk RNA from unsorted whole blood, and its chains were unpaired.

Whole-study findings and limits: Lookups in VDJdb leaned toward anti-spike CD8 responses and missed private and CD4 specificities.

The V gene end was trimmed by 4 bases and the J gene end by 5 bases; junction bases not matched to a gene: 12. This CDR3 region has 17 residues. Individual cDNA molecules received unique molecular identifiers. TCRdb re-analysed the 5' RACE reads in MiXCR, keeping a single row per CDR3 protein. Of tens of thousands of distinct CDR3 sequences listed, roughly 13% were seen once; the top ten hold 3%. J is TRBJ2-5 and V is TRBV12-3 or TRBV12-4; TRBD2 aligns across 11 bases. The clonotype originates from an adult who was a healthcare worker with PCR-confirmed SARS-CoV-2 infection or an uninfected control (not recorded which). Sequencing input: whole blood. In DNA form, the CDR3 reads TGTGCCAGCAGTTCGCGCCTTAGCGGGGGGGCTGAGGAGACCCAGTACTTC. Residues: CASSSRLSGGAEETQYF.